This T cell receptor beta chain was profiled in a study of CD8+ T cells in alopecia areata. Per the germline V gene, CDR1 is SQVTM and CDR2 is ANQGSEA. This CDR3 is 14 amino acids long. V lost 0 bases and J 3 bases, leaving 11 bases between the germline ends. Investigators isolated RNA and reverse transcribed it into cDNA to act as the sequencing template. The table came from immunoSEQ multiplex PCR; TCRdb's copy has only in-frame clones and leaves some out. The data contain under 35,000 clones, around 80% of them singletons. The source of this sequence is a human donor with alopecia areata. The specimen sequenced was NKG2D-low CD8+ T cells sorted from blood. This chain connects TRBV29-1 to TRBJ2-5, with D perhaps matching TRBD2 (5 bases). CDR3 coding DNA: TGCAGCGTTGAAGATCCGGGGATAGAAGAGACCCAGTACTTC. Translated: CSVEDPGIEETQYF.